The present T cell receptor (beta chain) was sequenced within a study of blood T cells in healthy people across ages. About the study: Capture via template switching afforded approximately one barcoded beta molecule per two T cells.

With a J-beta primer mix and a sample-barcoded 5' primer, a second PCR ran about 7 to 12 cycles. TCRdb itself ran the 5' RACE reads through MiXCR, one entry per CDR3 protein. The data show roughly 2 million distinct CDR3 sequences, about 50% seen once. This clonotype has only one observation. This CDR3 is built from 15 residues. Losses at the gene ends were 3 bases for V and 3 bases for J; bases not matched to a gene: 4. Germline CDR1 and CDR2: SGHTA and FQGNSA. What was sequenced was blood. The chain carries TRBV7-2 and TRBJ1-4; 7 nucleotides match TRBD1. The TCR sequence derives from a woman in her thirties or forties in good health. CDR3 amino acids: CASSLEGTANEKLFF. The CDR3 DNA follows: TGTGCCAGCAGCTTGGAGGGGACAGCTAATGAAAAACTGTTTTTT.